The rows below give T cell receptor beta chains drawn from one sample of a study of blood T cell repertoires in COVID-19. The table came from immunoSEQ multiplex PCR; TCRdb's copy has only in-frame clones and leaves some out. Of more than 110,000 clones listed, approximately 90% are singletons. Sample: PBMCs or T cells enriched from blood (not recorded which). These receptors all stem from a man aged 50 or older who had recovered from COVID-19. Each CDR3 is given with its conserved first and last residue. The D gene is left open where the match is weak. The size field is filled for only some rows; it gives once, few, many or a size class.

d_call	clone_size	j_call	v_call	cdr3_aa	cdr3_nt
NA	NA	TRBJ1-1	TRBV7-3	CASSLNGRGNTEAFF	TGTGCCAGCAGCTTAAACGGCCGAGGAAACACTGAAGCTTTCTTT
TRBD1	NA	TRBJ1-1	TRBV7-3	CASSFNRGTEAFF	TGTGCCAGCAGCTTTAACAGGGGCACTGAAGCTTTCTTT
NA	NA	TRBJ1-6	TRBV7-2	CASSLAGGTRSNSPLHF	TGTGCCAGCAGCTTAGCGGGGGGGACGCGTAGCAATTCACCCCTCCACTTT
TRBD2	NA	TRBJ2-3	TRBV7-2	CASSLRKGLATSDTQYF	TGTGCCAGCAGCTTAAGGAAGGGACTAGCAACATCAGATACGCAGTATTTT
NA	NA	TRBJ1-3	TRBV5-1	CASSLADAPEDTIYF	TGCGCCAGCAGCTTGGCTGACGCTCCCGAGGACACCATATATTTT
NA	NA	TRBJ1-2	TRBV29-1	CSVPGGSRVDGYTF	TGCAGCGTCCCTGGAGGGAGTAGAGTTGATGGCTACACCTTC
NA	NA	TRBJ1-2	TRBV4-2	CASSQDLRGKLSYGYTF	TGTGCCAGCAGCCAAGATCTTAGAGGGAAGTTGTCCTATGGCTACACCTTC
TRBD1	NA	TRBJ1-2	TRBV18	CASSPDRTGNGYTF	TGTGCCAGCTCACCAGATCGGACAGGGAATGGCTACACCTTC
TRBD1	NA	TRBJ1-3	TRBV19	CASRPGQGRANTIYF	TGTGCCAGTAGACCCGGACAGGGTAGGGCAAACACCATATATTTT
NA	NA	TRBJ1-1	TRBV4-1	CASSQVSGYTEAFF	TGCGCCAGCAGCCAAGTCTCGGGGTACACTGAAGCTTTCTTT
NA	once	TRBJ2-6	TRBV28	CASSFGVPSSGANVLTF	TGTGCCAGCAGTTTCGGGGTTCCCTCCTCTGGGGCCAACGTCCTGACTTTC
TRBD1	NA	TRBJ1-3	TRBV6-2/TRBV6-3	CASSPASLVGQGFAGNTIYF	TGTGCCAGCAGCCCTGCCTCACTCGTTGGACAGGGGTTTGCTGGAAACACCATATATTTT
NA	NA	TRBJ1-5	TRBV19	CASSMGRGPIEGQPQHF	TGTGCCAGTAGTATGGGCAGGGGTCCAATTGAAGGTCAGCCCCAGCATTTT
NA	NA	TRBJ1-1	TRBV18	CASSPRLTWDTEAFF	TGTGCCAGCTCACCACGACTGACTTGGGACACTGAAGCTTTCTTT
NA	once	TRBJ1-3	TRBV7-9	CASSYSWSYSGNTIYF	TGTGCCAGCAGCTATAGTTGGTCATACTCTGGAAACACCATATATTTT
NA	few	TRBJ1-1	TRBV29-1	CSVAQRDGGKAFF	TGCAGCGTAGCCCAGAGGGATGGCGGAAAAGCTTTCTTT
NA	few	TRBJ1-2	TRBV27	CASSINREFYGYTF	TGTGCCAGCAGTATAAACAGGGAGTTCTATGGCTACACCTTC
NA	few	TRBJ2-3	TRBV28	CASTPWSGSTDTQYF	TGTGCCAGCACTCCGTGGTCGGGTAGCACAGATACGCAGTATTTT
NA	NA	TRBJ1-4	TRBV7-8	CASSLGQAGKLFF	TGTGCCAGCAGCTTAGGACAGGCCGGTAAACTGTTTTTT
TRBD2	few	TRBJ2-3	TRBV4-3	CASSQDTGSGTSTDTQYF	TGCGCCAGCAGCCAAGATACGGGAAGCGGGACTAGCACAGATACGCAGTATTTT